The source of this TCR beta chain is a study of blood T cell repertoires in COVID-19. Across the study: Samples came from the United States, Italy and Spain, spanning acute and convalescent COVID-19. T cells, B-cell-depleted T cells, or PBMCs provided the cDNA or gDNA that served as material.

Cohorts were determined from participant-reported clinical history. Authors' processing steps: Estimates of nucleated cell counts were drawn from the amplification of reference gene primers. The repertoire was sequenced with immunoSEQ multiplex PCR; TCRdb's copy has only in-frame clones and lacks some. Clonal size and the V and J genes are those of that table, whereas D and trimming came from the DNA. The sample includes some 270,000 clones, approximately 89% of them seen just once. Germline CDR1 and CDR2: SQVTM and ANQGSEA. The length of the CDR3 is 11 residues. V lost 3 bases and J 6 bases, leaving 8 bases between the germline ends.

The sequencing input was PBMCs or T cells enriched from blood (not recorded which). This chain links TRBV29-1 with TRBJ1-1; D might be TRBD1 (6 bases). The TCR originated in a middle-aged woman who had been exposed to COVID-19. This chain's CDR3 is CSVEPGAEAFF. CDR3 bases: TGCAGCGTTGAGCCAGGGGCTGAAGCTTTCTTT.